The 29 T cell receptor beta chains below were found in one sample sequenced in a study of human T cells and chemical hapten exposure. TCRdb re-called the RACE reads with MiXCR, one entry per CDR3 protein. The data hold fewer than 45,000 distinct CDR3 sequences, with over 3.5% observed a single time. Sample time point: patch test 1, 2 weeks after DPC sensitization. Treatment: therapeutic diphenylcyclopropenone sensitization with weekly scalp DPC. Unfractionated whole blood was the source of the extracted total RNA. The sample consisted of whole blood, taken in connection with sensitization to the hapten diphenylcyclopropenone (DPC). These receptors were collected from a man aged 45-65 years with alopecia areata. Some clones in this sample may be carry-over from other donors' samples.

The rearrangement joins TRBV9 to TRBJ2-3; D gene unclear. V lost 4 bases and J lost 3, with 12 bases in between. In germline, CDR1 is SGDLS, CDR2 YYNGEE. This CDR3 is 14 amino acids long. In DNA, the CDR3 is TGTGCCAGCAGCCTATCGGGTTTGACAGATACGCAGTATTTT. Protein product: CASSLSGLTDTQYF.

The chain joins TRBV29-1 to TRBJ2-7, with TRBD2 identical over 9 bases. The germline CDR1 and CDR2 sequences are SQVTM and ANQGSEA. V shed 5 bases and J 2 bases; nucleotides not matched to a gene: 7. This CDR3 has 14 residues. CDR3 loop: CSVTRLAATYEQYF. For the CDR3, the DNA is TGCAGCGTTACCAGACTAGCGGCGACCTACGAGCAGTACTTC.

This clonotype was detected ten times or more. CDR3 DNA sequence: TGTGCCACCAGTGGAAGGACGTTATACAATGAGCAGTTCTTC. This sequence encodes CATSGRTLYNEQFF. The chain uses TRBV24-1 and TRBJ2-1; D not certain. CDR1 KGHDR and CDR2 SFDVKD come from the germline V gene. This CDR3 comprises 14 residues. The V end lost 5 bases, the J end lost 4 bases, and 11 bases lay between the germline ends.

At least ten counts were recorded for this clonotype. The V and J genes are TRBV7-8 and TRBJ2-1; D is perhaps TRBD1 (6 bases). The CDR3 is 15 residues long. V lost 6 bases to trimming and J lost 2 bases, with 14 bases between them. Germline CDR1 is SGHVS and CDR2 is FQNEAQ. Here the CDR3 DNA reads TGTGCCAGCAGGACAGGAACAGGCCCCTACAATGAGCAGTTCTTC. Residues: CASRTGTGPYNEQFF.

This clonotype was seen at least ten times. The chain carries TRBV12-3 or TRBV12-4 and TRBJ2-3; D gene ambiguous. The CDR3 is 15 residues long. Trimming left V 1 base short and J 0 bases short, with 8 bases between. In DNA form, the CDR3 reads TGTGCCAGCAGTTTAGGACTTTCGAGCACAGATACGCAGTATTTT. Translation gives CASSLGLSSTDTQYF.

This clonotype was recorded at least ten times. The J gene is TRBJ2-7, the V gene TRBV6-2 or TRBV6-3; D is perhaps TRBD2 (6 bases). The V gene lost 7 bases and the J gene lost 3 bases, with 19 bases spanning the gap. The CDR3 extends over 15 amino acids. Germline V gives CDR1 MNHEY, CDR2 SVGEGT. The CDR3 DNA follows: TGTGCCAGCACCCCCGACGGTAGCGGATACTACGAGCAGTACTTC. This gives the protein CASTPDGSGYYEQYF.

This clonotype was recorded at least ten times. The chain recombines TRBV27 with TRBJ2-1, with 7 bases that match TRBD2. The CDR3 loop spans 12 amino acids. CDR1 is MNHEY and CDR2 is SMNVEV in the germline V gene (reference sequence). V shed 7 bases and J 4 bases; nucleotides not matched to a gene: 1. The CDR3, as DNA: TGTGCCAGCAAGCGGGAATACAATGAGCAGTTCTTC. This gives the protein CASKREYNEQFF.

This clonotype was seen ten or more times. The chain joins TRBV27 to TRBJ1-2; perhaps TRBD1 as D (6 bases). Trimming stripped 2 bases from V and 2 bases from J, with 9 bases between. CDR3 length equals 14 residues. From germline, CDR1 is MNHEY and CDR2 SMNVEV (reference sequence). CDR3 sequence: CASSLNRANYGYTF. CDR3 nucleotides: TGTGCCAGCAGTTTAAACAGGGCAAACTATGGCTACACCTTC.

This clonotype has ten or more counts. The chain employs TRBV6-5 and TRBJ1-2, with 7 bases identical to TRBD1. V shed 8 bases, J shed 5 bases, and the junction held 5 bases outside the gene matches. CDR3 size: 12 residues. From germline, CDR1 is MNHEY and CDR2 SVGAGI. CDR3 bases: TGTGCCAGCTCGTCACAGGGGTATGGCTACACCTTC. Translated, it gives CASSSQGYGYTF.

At least ten counts were recorded for this clonotype. V gene TRBV3-1 combines with J gene TRBJ1-6; 10 positions agree with TRBD1. The junction had 3 bases not matched to a gene; V was cut back by 7 bases and J by 6 bases. Germline V gives CDR1 LGHDT, CDR2 YNNKEL (reference sequence). CDR3 size: 14 residues. CDR3 DNA: TGTGCCAGCAAGGGACAGGGGAGTAATTCACCCCTCCACTTT. Translated: CASKGQGSNSPLHF.

This clonotype showed up many times. The rearrangement links TRBV12-3 or TRBV12-4 to TRBJ2-1; D is uncertain. Trimming took 3 bases from V and 0 from J, leaving 12 bases between them. The CDR3 has 16 residues. In DNA form, the CDR3 reads TGTGCCAGCAGTTTTAGCCCCGGCGTCTCCTACAATGAGCAGTTCTTC. This gives the protein CASSFSPGVSYNEQFF.

Comment on this clonotype: This may stem from a read error, because a much larger clone lies one nucleotide away. This rearrangement joins TRBV20-1 to TRBJ1-6; 7 bases fit TRBD1. The CDR3 totals 14 residues. CDR1 and CDR2 from the germline V gene are DFQATT and SNEGSKA (reference sequence). The CDR3 nucleotides are TGCAGTGCTCCCCGGGACAGAGAGAAATCACCCCTCCCCTTT. Protein sequence: CSAPRDREKSPLPF.

This clonotype was picked up many times. The chain couples TRBV2 to TRBJ1-2, with D maybe TRBD1 (6 bases). Trimming took 7 bases from V and 7 from J, leaving 22 bases between them. The CDR3 covers 15 residues. The germline CDR1 and CDR2 sequences are SNHLY and FYNNEI. DNA for the CDR3: TGTGCCAGCACCCTAGGGGGGGGCGTGGACCCTGGCTACACCTTC. It specifies CASTLGGGVDPGYTF.

This clonotype was seen many times. V is TRBV10-3 and J is TRBJ2-1; D might be TRBD1 or TRBD2, each matching 5 bases. Trimming pared 9 bases from V and 5 bases from J, leaving 14 bases between. The V gene's germline CDR1 is ENHRY and CDR2 SYGVKD. The CDR3 sequence is 13 residues long. The CDR3 nucleotides are TGTGCCATGGGCCGAGGGGAAGACAATGAGCAGTTCTTC. It yields the protein CAMGRGEDNEQFF.

This clonotype has at least ten counts. The chain joins TRBV28 to TRBJ2-5; D may correspond to TRBD1 or TRBD2 (5 bases each). Germline V gives CDR1 MDHEN, CDR2 SYDVKM. CDR3 length: 15 residues. Trimming removed 3 bases at V and 4 bases at J, with 15 bases between. This CDR3 is CASSLSLRGAETQYF. The CDR3 nucleotides read TGTGCCAGCAGTTTGTCCCTCAGAGGGGCAGAGACCCAGTACTTC.

This clonotype occurred many times. The V gene is TRBV28, the J gene TRBJ2-4; D is undetermined. Looked up from germline, CDR1 is MDHEN and CDR2 is SYDVKM. The CDR3 spans 13 residues. V was shortened by 7 bases and J by 0 bases, with 7 bases between the two germline ends. The CDR3 region has the DNA TGTGCCAGCAACCCAGGAGCCAAAAACATTCAGTACTTC. It codes for CASNPGAKNIQYF.

This clonotype appeared many times. This chain uses TRBV6-2 or TRBV6-3 with TRBJ2-3; D gene ambiguous. The V gene's germline CDR1 is MNHEY and CDR2 SVGEGT. V dropped 6 bases and J dropped 5 bases, with 9 bases sitting between them. This CDR3 has 12 amino acids. The CDR3 nucleotides are TGTGCCAGCAGGAACTCTAGAGATACGCAGTATTTT. Translation gives CASRNSRDTQYF.

The chain combines TRBV28 with TRBJ1-1; 11 nucleotides match TRBD1. This CDR3 has 15 amino acids. The junction had 6 bases not matched to a gene; V was cut back by 5 bases and J by 4 bases. Germline CDR1 and CDR2: MDHEN and SYDVKM. The CDR3 region is CASSPGTGGITEAFF. CDR3 nucleotides: TGTGCCAGCAGTCCCGGGACAGGGGGAATCACTGAAGCTTTCTTT.

This clonotype was observed at least ten times. This chain connects TRBV6-4 to TRBJ2-2; D ambiguous. V was shortened by 2 bases and J by 4 bases, with 5 bases between the two germline ends. The CDR3 is made up of 13 amino acids. Germline V gives CDR1 MRHNA, CDR2 SNTAGT. CDR3 in DNA: TGTGCCAGCAGTGACAAAACCACCGGGGAGCTGTTTTTT. Protein sequence: CASSDKTTGELFF.

This clonotype occurred many times. This sequence joins TRBV10-3 and TRBJ2-2; D may be TRBD1 (6 bases). CDR3 length: 14 amino acids. V lost 6 bases, J lost 6 bases, and 14 bases lay in between. In germline, CDR1 is ENHRY, CDR2 SYGVKD. CDR3 DNA sequence: TGTGCCATCAGCCCACAGGCAGGGGCCGGGGAGCTGTTTTTT. This translates into CAISPQAGAGELFF.

V and J are TRBV7-2 and TRBJ2-5, with D possibly being TRBD1 (5 bases). Germline CDR1 reads SGHTA; CDR2 reads FQGNSA. CDR3 length: 13 amino acids. The CDR3 sequence is CVTQPTVWETQYF. The CDR3 coding sequence is TGTGTCACCCAGCCGACAGTATGGGAGACCCAGTACTTC.

Many counts were recorded for this clonotype. The chain carries TRBV28 and TRBJ2-3; no reliable D call. Trimming took 3 bases from V and 2 from J, leaving 6 bases between them. This CDR3 is built from 13 residues. Germline V gene lookup returns CDR1 MDHEN and CDR2 SYDVKM. CDR3 in amino acids: CASSFLLTDTQYF. In DNA form, the CDR3 reads TGTGCCAGCAGTTTCCTCCTCACAGATACGCAGTATTTT.

The gene calls are TRBV15 and TRBJ1-1; D call uncertain. Germline V gives CDR1 LNHNV, CDR2 YYDKDF (reference sequence). The V and J ends lost 0 bases and 4 bases respectively, with 9 bases between them. This CDR3 comprises 14 residues. DNA for the CDR3: TGTGCCACCAGCAGAGATCTGGTTACCACTGAAGCTTTCTTT. Amino acid sequence: CATSRDLVTTEAFF.

The gene calls are TRBV3-1 and TRBJ1-5; D unclear. This CDR3 contains 16 residues. Germline V CDR1 and CDR2: LGHDT, YNNKEL (reference sequence). Trimming removed 1 base from V and 3 bases from J, with 13 bases in between. Here the CDR3 reads CASSQAGGGNNQPQHF. The CDR3 DNA reads as TGTGCCAGCAGCCAAGCGGGAGGCGGGAACAATCAGCCCCAGCATTTT.

This clonotype came up many times. The chain uses TRBV4-3 and TRBJ2-2; 14 bases are shared with TRBD2. Germline CDR1 is LGHNA and CDR2 is YSLEER. The CDR3 is 22 amino acids. V was clipped by 1 base and J by 4 bases; unmatched bases: 17. CDR3 in DNA: TGCGCCAGCAGCCAAGTCGTTCCGGGACTAGCGGGAGTTTTGGCGGGCACCGGGGAGCTGTTTTTT. It specifies CASSQVVPGLAGVLAGTGELFF.

This clonotype was observed many times. This sequence joins TRBV29-1 and TRBJ2-1; 10 bases align to TRBD2. J lost 6 bases, V lost 3 bases, and 14 bases had no gene match. The CDR3 has 17 residues. Germline V gene lookup returns CDR1 SQVTM and CDR2 ANQGSEA. The CDR3 nucleotides are TGCAGCGTTGACGGGAGGGGGAGTAGCGGGAGGCCCAATGAGCAGTTCTTC. Translation: CSVDGRGSSGRPNEQFF.

This clonotype was seen ten or more times. The J gene is TRBJ2-7, the V gene TRBV28, with TRBD1 as a possible D gene (6 bases). CDR3 length equals 13 residues. Germline CDR1 MDHEN, CDR2 SYDVKM. V shed 6 bases and J shed 0 bases, with 9 bases lying between them. The CDR3 coding sequence is TGTGCCAGCAGGTTAGGGGGCTCCTACGAGCAGTACTTC. Its protein is CASRLGGSYEQYF.

Turning to this clonotype: The CDR3 does not end in the conserved phenylalanine or tryptophan, so this is likely a read error. The chain employs TRBV28 and TRBJ2-7; no reliable D call. V dropped 2 bases and J dropped 1 base, with 12 bases sitting between them. CDR1 and CDR2 (germline): MDHEN, SYDVKM. The CDR3 spans 15 residues. This chain's CDR3 is CASSLAHSQSYEQYL. CDR3 in DNA: TGTGCCAGCAGTTTAGCACACAGTCAATCCTACGAGCAGTACTTA.

This chain links TRBV28 with TRBJ2-3; D unclear. The CDR3 is 16 residues long. The V gene lost 4 bases and the J gene lost 8 bases, with 22 bases spanning the gap. CDR1 and CDR2 from the germline V gene are MDHEN and SYDVKM. For the CDR3, the DNA is TGTGCCAGCAGTTCCTCCCCCGTGGTAGCCCAAGGTACGCAGTATTTT. Residues: CASSSSPVVAQGTQYF.